This TCR beta chain was recorded in a study of technical replicates of blood from a handful of donors. Germline lookup yields CDR1 SGHRS and CDR2 YFSETQ. CDR3 size: 12 residues. The J segment lost 10 bases and the V segment lost 5 bases, leaving 4 bases of the junction unmatched. This clone was seen once. Clones were sequenced by immunoSEQ multiplex PCR, and TCRdb holds only the in-frame ones, with some missing. This sample has some 77,000 clones; roughly 90% occur once, and the top ten carry approximately 0.42%. This chain links TRBV5-1 with TRBJ2-1; 9 bases are a match to TRBD1. The sequence came from a human donor in good health. Material for sequencing was T cells isolated from PBMCs. The DNA for the CDR3 is TGCGCCAGCAGGCGACAGGGGGGGGAGCAGTTCTTC. Translation gives CASRRQGGEQFF.